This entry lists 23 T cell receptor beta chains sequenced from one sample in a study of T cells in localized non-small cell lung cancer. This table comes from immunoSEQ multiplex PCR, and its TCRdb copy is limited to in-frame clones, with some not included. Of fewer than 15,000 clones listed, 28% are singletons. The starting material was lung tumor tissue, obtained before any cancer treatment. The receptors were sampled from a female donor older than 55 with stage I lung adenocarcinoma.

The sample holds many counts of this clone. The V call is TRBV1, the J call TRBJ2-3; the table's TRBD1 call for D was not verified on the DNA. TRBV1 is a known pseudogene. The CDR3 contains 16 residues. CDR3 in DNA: TGCGCCAGCAGCCCCTCGGGACAGGGGGAGGTAGATACGCAGTATTTT. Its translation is CASSPSGQGEVDTQYF.

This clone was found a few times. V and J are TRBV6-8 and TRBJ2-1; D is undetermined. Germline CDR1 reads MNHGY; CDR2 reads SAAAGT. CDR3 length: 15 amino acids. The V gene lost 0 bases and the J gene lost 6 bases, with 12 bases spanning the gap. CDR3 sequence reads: CASSYSIPRSNEQFF. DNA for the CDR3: TGTGCCAGCAGTTACTCGATTCCCAGATCCAATGAGCAGTTCTTC.

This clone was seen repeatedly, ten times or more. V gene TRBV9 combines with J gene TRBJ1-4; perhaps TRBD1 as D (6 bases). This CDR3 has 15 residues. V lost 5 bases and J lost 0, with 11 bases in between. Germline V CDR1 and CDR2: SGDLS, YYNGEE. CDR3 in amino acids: CASRETGSTNEKLFF. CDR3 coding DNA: TGTGCCAGCAGGGAGACAGGCTCAACTAATGAAAAACTGTTTTTT.

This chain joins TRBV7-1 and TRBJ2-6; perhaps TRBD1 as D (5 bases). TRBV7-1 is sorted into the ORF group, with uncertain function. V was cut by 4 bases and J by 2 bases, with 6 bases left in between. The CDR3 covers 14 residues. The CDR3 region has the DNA TGTGCCAGCAGCTTACAGGCTGGGGCCAACGTCCTGACTTTC. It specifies CASSLQAGANVLTF.

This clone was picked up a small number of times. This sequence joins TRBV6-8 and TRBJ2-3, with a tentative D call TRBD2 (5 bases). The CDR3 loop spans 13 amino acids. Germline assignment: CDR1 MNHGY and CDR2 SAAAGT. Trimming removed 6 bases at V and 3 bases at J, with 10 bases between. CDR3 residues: CASSSGLTDTQYF. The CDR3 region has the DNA TGTGCCAGCAGCTCGGGGTTGACAGATACGCAGTATTTT.

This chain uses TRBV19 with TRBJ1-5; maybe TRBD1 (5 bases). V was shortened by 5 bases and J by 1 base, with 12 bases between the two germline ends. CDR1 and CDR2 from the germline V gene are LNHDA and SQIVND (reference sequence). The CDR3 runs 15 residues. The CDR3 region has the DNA TGTGCCAGTAGTCCTCCGGGACGGAGCAATCAGCCCCAGCATTTT. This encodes CASSPPGRSNQPQHF.

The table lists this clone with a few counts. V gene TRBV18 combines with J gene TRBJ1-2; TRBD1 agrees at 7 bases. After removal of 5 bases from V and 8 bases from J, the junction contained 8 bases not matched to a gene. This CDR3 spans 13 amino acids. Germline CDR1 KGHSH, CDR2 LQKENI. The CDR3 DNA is TGTGCCAGCTCAGGAACAGGGGAGGAAGGCTACACCTTC. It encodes CASSGTGEEGYTF. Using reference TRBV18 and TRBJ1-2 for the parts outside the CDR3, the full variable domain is NAGVMQNPRHLVRRRGQEARLRCSPMKGHSHVYWYRQLPEEGLKFMVYLQKENIIDESGMPKERFSAEFPKEGPSILRIQQVVRGDSAAYFCASSGTGEEGYTFGSGTRLTVV.

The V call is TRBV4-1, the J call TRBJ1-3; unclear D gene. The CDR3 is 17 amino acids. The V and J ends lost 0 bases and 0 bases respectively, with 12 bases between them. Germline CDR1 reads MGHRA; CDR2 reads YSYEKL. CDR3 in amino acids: CASSQDSPRSSGNTIYF. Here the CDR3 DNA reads TGCGCCAGCAGCCAAGATTCCCCAAGGAGCTCTGGAAACACCATATATTTT.

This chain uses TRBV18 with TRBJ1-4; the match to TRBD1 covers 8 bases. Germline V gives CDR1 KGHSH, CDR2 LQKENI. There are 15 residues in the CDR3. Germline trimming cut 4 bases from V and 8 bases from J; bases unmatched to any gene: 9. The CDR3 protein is CASSQAGGEGEKLFF. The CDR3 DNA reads TGTGCCAGCTCACAAGCAGGGGGCGAGGGAGAAAAACTGTTTTTT.

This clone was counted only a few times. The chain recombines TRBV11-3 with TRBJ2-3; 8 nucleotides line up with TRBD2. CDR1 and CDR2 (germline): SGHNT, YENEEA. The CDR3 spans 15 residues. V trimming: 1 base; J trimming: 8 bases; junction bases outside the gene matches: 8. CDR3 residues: CASSLGTSTLGTQYF. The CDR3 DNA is TGTGCCAGCAGCTTAGGGACTAGCACCCTAGGTACGCAGTATTTT.

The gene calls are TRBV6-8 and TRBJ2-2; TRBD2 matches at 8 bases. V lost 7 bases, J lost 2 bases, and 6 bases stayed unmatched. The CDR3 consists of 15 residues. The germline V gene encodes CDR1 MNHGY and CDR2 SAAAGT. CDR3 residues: CASTRAGVNTGELFF. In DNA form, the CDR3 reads TGTGCCAGCACCCGAGCGGGGGTTAACACCGGGGAGCTGTTTTTT.

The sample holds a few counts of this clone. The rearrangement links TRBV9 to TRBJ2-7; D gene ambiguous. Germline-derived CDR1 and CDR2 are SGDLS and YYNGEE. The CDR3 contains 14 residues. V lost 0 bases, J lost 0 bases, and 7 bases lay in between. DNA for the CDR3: TGTGCCAGCAGCGTAGACGGCAGCTCCTACGAGCAGTACTTC. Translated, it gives CASSVDGSSYEQYF.

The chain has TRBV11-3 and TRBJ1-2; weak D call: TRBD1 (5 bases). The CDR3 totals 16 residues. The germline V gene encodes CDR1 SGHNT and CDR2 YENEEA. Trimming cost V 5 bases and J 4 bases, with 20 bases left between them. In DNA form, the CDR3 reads TGTGCCAGCAGCCCCCCCCAGGGCCCCCTTCGCTATGGCTACACCTTC. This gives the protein CASSPPQGPLRYGYTF.

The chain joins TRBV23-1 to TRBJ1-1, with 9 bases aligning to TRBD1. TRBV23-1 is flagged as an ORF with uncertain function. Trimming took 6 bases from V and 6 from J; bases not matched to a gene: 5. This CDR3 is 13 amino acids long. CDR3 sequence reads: CASSFTGGPEAFF. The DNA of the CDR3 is TGCGCCAGCAGCTTTACAGGGGGCCCTGAAGCTTTCTTT.

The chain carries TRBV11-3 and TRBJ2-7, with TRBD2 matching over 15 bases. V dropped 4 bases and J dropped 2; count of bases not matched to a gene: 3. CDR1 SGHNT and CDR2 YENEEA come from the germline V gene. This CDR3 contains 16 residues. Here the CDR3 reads CASSWGLAGGPYEQYF. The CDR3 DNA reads TGTGCCAGCAGCTGGGGACTAGCGGGGGGCCCCTACGAGCAGTACTTC.

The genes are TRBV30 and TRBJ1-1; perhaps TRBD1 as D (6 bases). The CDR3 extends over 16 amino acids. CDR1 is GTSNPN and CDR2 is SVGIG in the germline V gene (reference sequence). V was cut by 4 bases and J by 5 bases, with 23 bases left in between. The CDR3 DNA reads TGTGCCTGGACCACCCCAATGGGGGGGGCGCGAACTGAAGCTTTCTTT. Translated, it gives CAWTTPMGGARTEAFF.

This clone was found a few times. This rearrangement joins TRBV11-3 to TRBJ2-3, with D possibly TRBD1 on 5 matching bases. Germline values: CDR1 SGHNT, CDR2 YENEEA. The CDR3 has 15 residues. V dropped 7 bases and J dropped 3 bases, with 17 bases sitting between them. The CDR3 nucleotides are TGTGCCAGCATCCAGGGAAAGGGTCAGACAGATACGCAGTATTTT. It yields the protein CASIQGKGQTDTQYF.

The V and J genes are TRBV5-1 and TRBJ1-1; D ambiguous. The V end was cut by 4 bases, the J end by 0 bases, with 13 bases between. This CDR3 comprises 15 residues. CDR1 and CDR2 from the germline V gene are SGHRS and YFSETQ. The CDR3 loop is CASSPSRGMNTEAFF. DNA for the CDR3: TGCGCCAGCAGCCCGAGCCGGGGAATGAACACTGAAGCTTTCTTT.

In nucleotides, the CDR3 is TGTGCCAGCTCACCGTTACCGCGGGTCCAAGAGACCCAGTACTTC. As protein: CASSPLPRVQETQYF. This chain links TRBV18 with TRBJ2-5; TRBD2 might be the D (5 bases). This CDR3 is 15 amino acids long. Looked up from germline, CDR1 is KGHSH and CDR2 is LQKENI. V lost 3 bases to trimming and J lost 1 base, with 12 bases between them. Based on the CDR3 plus reference TRBV18 and TRBJ2-5, the full variable domain is NAGVMQNPRHLVRRRGQEARLRCSPMKGHSHVYWYRQLPEEGLKFMVYLQKENIIDESGMPKERFSAEFPKEGPSILRIQQVVRGDSAAYFCASSPLPRVQETQYFGPGTRLLVL.

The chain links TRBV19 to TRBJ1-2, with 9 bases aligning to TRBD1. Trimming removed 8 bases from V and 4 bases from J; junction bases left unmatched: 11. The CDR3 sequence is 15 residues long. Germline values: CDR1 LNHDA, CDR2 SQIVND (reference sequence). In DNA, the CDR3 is TGTGCCAGTCGCCCCACTCCGGGACAGGGCTATGGCTACACCTTC. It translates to CASRPTPGQGYGYTF.

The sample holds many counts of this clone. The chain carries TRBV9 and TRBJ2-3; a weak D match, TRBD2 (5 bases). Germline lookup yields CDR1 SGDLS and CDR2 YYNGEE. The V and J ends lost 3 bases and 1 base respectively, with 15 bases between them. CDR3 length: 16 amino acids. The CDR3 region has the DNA TGTGCCAGCAGCGCGGGCATGGTCGGGGGCACAGATACGCAGTATTTT. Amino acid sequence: CASSAGMVGGTDTQYF. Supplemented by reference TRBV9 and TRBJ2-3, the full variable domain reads DSGVTQTPKHLITATGQRVTLRCSPRSGDLSVYWYQQSLDQGLQFLIQYYNGEERAKGNILERFSAQQFPDLHSELNLSSLELGDSALYFCASSAGMVGGTDTQYFGPGTRLTVL.

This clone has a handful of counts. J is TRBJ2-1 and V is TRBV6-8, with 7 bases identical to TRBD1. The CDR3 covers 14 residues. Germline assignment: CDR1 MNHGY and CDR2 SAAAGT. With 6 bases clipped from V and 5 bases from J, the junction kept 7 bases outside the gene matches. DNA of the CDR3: TGTGCCAGCAGCCCGGGGACAGCTAACAATGAGCAGTTCTTC. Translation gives CASSPGTANNEQFF.

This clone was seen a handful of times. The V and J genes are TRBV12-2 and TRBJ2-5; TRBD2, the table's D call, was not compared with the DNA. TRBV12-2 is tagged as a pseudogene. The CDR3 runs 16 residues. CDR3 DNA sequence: TGTGCAAGTCGCATTTTAGCGGGGGGGTGCCAAGAGACCCAGTACTTC. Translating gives CASRILAGGCQETQYF.